This TCR beta chain is drawn from a study of tumor-infiltrating lymphocytes in primary liver carcinoma. Study at large: The number of productive TCRbeta reads per sample ranged from roughly 3.65 to 7.13 million and was similar across tissue types.

Germline assignment: CDR1 MDHEN and CDR2 SYDVKM. The CDR3 length is 14 residues. With respect to this clonotype: A junction end diverges from the germline sequence, so it may reflect a read error.

Unsorted bulk tissue of roughly 18-32 mg yielded co-extracted RNA and DNA. Resection treated the patients' primary liver carcinoma. Chronic HBV infection, which was untreated, was present in the patients. The input was around 0.5 ug total RNA; TCR beta cDNA was made from it with a constant-region primer. The TCR beta library was amplified through three nested multiplex PCR rounds in a modified ARM-PCR procedure. Researchers ran the first two PCR rounds for roughly 11 cycles each with TRBV1-TRBV30 forward primers and a C-beta reverse primer. From the multiplex PCR reads, TCRdb called clonotypes with MiXCR, one entry per CDR3 protein. The sample contains tens of thousands of distinct CDR3 sequences, roughly 69% of which appear only once.

Sequencing input: tumor-adjacent normal liver tissue. This sequence originates from a man in his forties with primary liver carcinoma and hepatitis B virus infection. The chain links TRBV28 to TRBJ2-3, with TRBD2 as a possible D gene (7 bases). DNA of the CDR3: TGTACCAGCAGGGACATGACTAGCACAGATACACAGTATTTT. This translates into CTSRDMTSTDTQYF. Full variable domain (outside the CDR3, taken from reference TRBV28 and TRBJ2-3): DVKVTQSSRYLVKRTGEKVFLECVQDMDHENMFWYRQDPGLGLRLIYFSYDVKMKEKGDIPEGYSVSREKKERFSLILESASTNQTSMYLCTSRDMTSTDTQYFGPGTRLTVL.